This T cell receptor beta chain was sequenced for a study of T-cell reconstitution after alpha-beta-depleted transplantation in children. As it was prepared, the TCRbeta library received unique molecular identifiers. Each CDR3 protein gets one entry after TCRdb re-called the PCR reads with MiXCR. Of over 300,000 distinct CDR3 sequences in the sample, approximately 10% were seen once. This clonotype was detected many times. The ends lost 5 bases at V and 5 bases at J; junction bases unmatched: 5. Germline CDR1 reads SEHNR; CDR2 reads FQNEAQ (reference sequence). This CDR3 spans 14 amino acids. The receptor comes from a human donor who donated a stem cell graft to a child with acute lymphoblastic leukemia. This sequence joins TRBV7-9 and TRBJ1-1, with 10 bases matching TRBD1. The material was PBMCs from the stem cell graft donor, obtained from the stem cell graft. CDR3 DNA sequence: TGTGCCAGCAGCCCCGGGACAGGGGCTACTGAAGCTTTCTTT. Translation gives CASSPGTGATEAFF.